A single sample gave rise to the 10 T cell receptor beta chains below, sequenced in a study of breast tumors, draining lymph nodes, adjacent tissues. TCRdb re-called the multiplex PCR reads with MiXCR, one entry per CDR3 protein. Seen here are around 140,000 distinct CDR3 sequences, around 20% observed once, and the top ten hold 2.5% to 3%. Axillary draining lymph nodes of breast cancer patients supplied the node samples. Material for sequencing was axillary lymph node tissue. These receptors all stem from a female donor with breast cancer. Some clones in this sample may be carry-over from other donors' samples.

Many counts were recorded for this clonotype. The chain recombines TRBV11-2 with TRBJ2-1; 12 bases fit TRBD2. The CDR3 has 15 residues. CDR1 SGHAT and CDR2 FQNNGV come from the germline V gene. Trimming removed 5 bases from V and 4 bases from J; junction bases left unmatched: 3. In DNA form, the CDR3 reads TGTGCCAGCAGCCGGGGACTAGCGGGTTACAATGAGCAGTTCTTC. It encodes CASSRGLAGYNEQFF. Full variable domain (outside the CDR3, taken from reference TRBV11-2 and TRBJ2-1): EAGVAQSPRYKIIEKRQSVAFWCNPISGHATLYWYQQILGQGPKLLIQFQNNGVVDDSQLPKDRFSAERLKGVDSTLKIQPAKLEDSAVYLCASSRGLAGYNEQFFGPGTRLTVL.

This clonotype was observed many times. The CDR3 DNA follows: TGTGCCAGCAGTTACTCGGTGGCGGGTCAAGAGACCCAGTACTTC. It translates to CASSYSVAGQETQYF. This sequence joins TRBV6-5 and TRBJ2-5, with D maybe TRBD2 (5 bases). Trimming took 0 bases from V and 2 from J, leaving 10 bases between them. The CDR3 length is 15 residues. The germline gives CDR1 MNHEY, CDR2 SVGAGI.

This clonotype was found a few times. The genes are TRBV5-6 and TRBJ2-5, with TRBD1 identical over 10 bases. The CDR3 has 15 amino acids. V shed 5 bases and J 2 bases; nucleotides not matched to a gene: 6. Germline CDR1 is SGHDT and CDR2 is YYEEEE. The CDR3 nucleotides read TGTGCCAGCAGTGACCCGGACAGGGGGCAAGAGACCCAGTACTTC. This encodes CASSDPDRGQETQYF. Looking up the rest from reference TRBV5-6 and TRBJ2-5 gives the full variable domain: DAGVTQSPTHLIKTRGQQVTLRCSPKSGHDTVSWYQQALGQGPQFIFQYYEEEERQRGNFPDRFSGHQFPNYSSELNVNALLLGDSALYLCASSDPDRGQETQYFGPGTRLLVL.

This clonotype was detected only a few times. The rearrangement links TRBV7-8 to TRBJ2-4; D gene ambiguous. Germline assignment: CDR1 SGHVS and CDR2 FQNEAQ. V was trimmed by 6 bases and J by 9 bases, leaving 15 bases between them. The CDR3 length is 13 residues. The CDR3 protein is CASRMGGRGIQYF. As DNA, the CDR3 is TGTGCCAGCAGAATGGGTGGTAGAGGCATTCAGTACTTC.

This clonotype was detected ten times or more. The V call is TRBV5-8, the J call TRBJ2-5; TRBD2 might be the D (6 bases). This CDR3 has 16 residues. Germline loops: CDR1 SGHTS, CDR2 YDEGEE. The germline V and J ends were trimmed by 2 bases and 0 bases, with 14 bases remaining between them. The CDR3 is CASSFRQGGDQETQYF. CDR3 nucleotide sequence: TGTGCCAGCAGCTTCAGGCAGGGAGGAGACCAAGAGACCCAGTACTTC.

Many counts were recorded for this clonotype. The chain is built from TRBV19 and TRBJ2-6; D not certain. The CDR3 is made up of 15 amino acids. V gave up 5 bases and J gave up 0 bases, with 8 bases separating them. CDR1 and CDR2 (germline): LNHDA, SQIVND (reference sequence). CDR3 DNA sequence: TGTGCCAGTAGTGGCTGGGGCTCTGGGGCCAACGTCCTGACTTTC. Protein sequence: CASSGWGSGANVLTF.

Worth noting for this clonotype: A much larger clone lies one base from this, so it may be a read error. The chain recombines TRBV4-3 with TRBJ2-1; D may match TRBD1 or TRBD2 (6 bases each). Germline V CDR1 and CDR2: LGHNA, YSLEER. V dropped 1 base and J dropped 9 bases, with 10 bases sitting between them. This CDR3 spans 13 amino acids. This chain's CDR3 is CASSQGGGGEQFF. CDR3 DNA sequence: TGCGCCAGCAGCCAAGGAGGGGGAGGTGAGCAGTTCTTC.

This clonotype was observed at least ten times. This sequence joins TRBV5-1 and TRBJ2-5; no definite D call. V lost 0 bases and J lost 6, with 9 bases in between. The germline gives CDR1 SGHRS, CDR2 YFSETQ. The length of the CDR3 is 13 residues. The CDR3: CASSLEALQTQYF. The CDR3 bases are TGCGCCAGCAGCTTGGAAGCCCTACAGACCCAGTACTTC.

This clonotype appeared many times. CDR3 in DNA: TGTGCCAGCAGCTTATCTGGGACCAATCAGCCCCAGCATTTT. This sequence encodes CASSLSGTNQPQHF. The chain links TRBV7-8 to TRBJ1-5, with a possible D match to TRBD1 (5 bases). The V gene lost 2 bases and the J gene lost 3 bases, with 8 bases spanning the gap. The germline V gene encodes CDR1 SGHVS and CDR2 FQNEAQ. The CDR3 extends over 14 amino acids.

This clonotype is deemed medium-sized. The genes are TRBV25-1 and TRBJ2-1; 11 positions agree with TRBD2. The CDR3 extends over 17 amino acids. Germline CDR1 and CDR2: MGHDK and SYGVNS. The junction had 7 bases not matched to a gene; V was cut back by 2 bases and J by 4 bases. The chain's CDR3 is CASSETGTSGLYNEQFF. The CDR3 DNA reads as TGTGCCAGCAGTGAAACGGGGACTAGCGGCCTTTACAATGAGCAGTTCTTC.